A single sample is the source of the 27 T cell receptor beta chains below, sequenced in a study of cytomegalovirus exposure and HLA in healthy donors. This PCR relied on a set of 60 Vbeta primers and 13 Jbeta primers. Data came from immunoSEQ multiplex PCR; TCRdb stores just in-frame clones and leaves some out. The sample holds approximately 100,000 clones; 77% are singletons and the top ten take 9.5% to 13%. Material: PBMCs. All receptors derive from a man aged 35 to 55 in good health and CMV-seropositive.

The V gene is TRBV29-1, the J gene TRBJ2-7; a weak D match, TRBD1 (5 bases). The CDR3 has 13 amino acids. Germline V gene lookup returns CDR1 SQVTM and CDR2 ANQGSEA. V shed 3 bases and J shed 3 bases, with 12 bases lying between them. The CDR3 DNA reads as TGCAGCGTTGACAACCAGGGCGGCTACGAGCAGTACTTC. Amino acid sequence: CSVDNQGGYEQYF.

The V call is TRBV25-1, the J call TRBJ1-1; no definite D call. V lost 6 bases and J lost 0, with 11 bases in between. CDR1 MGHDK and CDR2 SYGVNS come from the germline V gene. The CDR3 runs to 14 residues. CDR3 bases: TGTGCCAGCAGAACCCAACAGATGAACACTGAAGCTTTCTTT. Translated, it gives CASRTQQMNTEAFF.

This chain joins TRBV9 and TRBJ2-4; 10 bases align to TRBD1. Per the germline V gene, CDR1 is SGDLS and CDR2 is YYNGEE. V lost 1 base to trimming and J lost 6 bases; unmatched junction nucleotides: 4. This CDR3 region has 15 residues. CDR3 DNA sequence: TGTGCCAGCAGCGTATCGACAGGGGGCGTAAACATTCAGTACTTC. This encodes CASSVSTGGVNIQYF.

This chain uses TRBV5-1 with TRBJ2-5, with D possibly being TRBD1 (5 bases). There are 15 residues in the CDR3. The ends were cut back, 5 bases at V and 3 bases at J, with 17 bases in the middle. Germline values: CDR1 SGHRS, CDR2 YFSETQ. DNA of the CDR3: TGCGCCAGCAGGACTCGGCCTACAGGCAAAGAGACCCAGTACTTC. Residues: CASRTRPTGKETQYF.

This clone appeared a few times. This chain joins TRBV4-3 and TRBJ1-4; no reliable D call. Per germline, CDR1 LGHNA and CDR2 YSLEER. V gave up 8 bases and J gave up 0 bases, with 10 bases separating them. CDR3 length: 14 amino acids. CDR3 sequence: CASGHCPTNEKLFF. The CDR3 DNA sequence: TGCGCCAGCGGGCACTGCCCAACTAATGAAAAACTGTTTTTT.

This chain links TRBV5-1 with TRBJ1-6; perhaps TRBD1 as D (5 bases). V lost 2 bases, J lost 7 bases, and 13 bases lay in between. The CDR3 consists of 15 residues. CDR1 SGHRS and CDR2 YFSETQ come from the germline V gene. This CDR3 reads CASSLLTDSNSPLHF. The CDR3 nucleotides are TGCGCCAGCAGCTTATTGACAGACTCCAATTCACCCCTCCACTTT.

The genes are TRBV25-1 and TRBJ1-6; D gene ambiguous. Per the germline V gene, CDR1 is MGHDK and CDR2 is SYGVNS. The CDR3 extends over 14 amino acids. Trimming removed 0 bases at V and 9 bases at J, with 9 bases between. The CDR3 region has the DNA TGTGCCAGCAGTGAATACAGTCTTGGTTCACCCCTCCACTTT. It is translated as CASSEYSLGSPLHF.

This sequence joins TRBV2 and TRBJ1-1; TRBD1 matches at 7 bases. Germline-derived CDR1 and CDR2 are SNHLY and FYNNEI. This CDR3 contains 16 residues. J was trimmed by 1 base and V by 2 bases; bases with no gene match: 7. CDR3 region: CASSEYGTETNTEAFF. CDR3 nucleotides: TGTGCCAGCAGTGAATACGGGACAGAAACGAACACTGAAGCTTTCTTT.

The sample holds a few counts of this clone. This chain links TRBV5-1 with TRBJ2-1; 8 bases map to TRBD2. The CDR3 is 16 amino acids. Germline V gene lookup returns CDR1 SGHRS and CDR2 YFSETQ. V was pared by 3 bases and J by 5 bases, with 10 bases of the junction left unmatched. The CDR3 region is CASSSRGGRVDNEQFF. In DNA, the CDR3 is TGCGCCAGCAGCTCCCGGGGGGGAAGAGTGGACAATGAGCAGTTCTTC.

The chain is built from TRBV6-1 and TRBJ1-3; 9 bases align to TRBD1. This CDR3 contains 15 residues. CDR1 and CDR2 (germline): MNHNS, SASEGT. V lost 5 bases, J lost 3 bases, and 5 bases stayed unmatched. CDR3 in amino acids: CASSNTGGNGNTIYF. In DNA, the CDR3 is TGTGCCAGCAGTAACACAGGGGGCAATGGAAACACCATATATTTT.

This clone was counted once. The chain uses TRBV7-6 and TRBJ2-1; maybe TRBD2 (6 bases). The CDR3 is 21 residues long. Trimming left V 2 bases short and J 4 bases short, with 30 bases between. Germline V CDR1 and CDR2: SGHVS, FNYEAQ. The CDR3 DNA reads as TGTGCCAGCAGCTTATCGGTGTGGCCGGGGGTGGCCAGGGAGAAGTACAATGAGCAGTTCTTC. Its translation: CASSLSVWPGVAREKYNEQFF.

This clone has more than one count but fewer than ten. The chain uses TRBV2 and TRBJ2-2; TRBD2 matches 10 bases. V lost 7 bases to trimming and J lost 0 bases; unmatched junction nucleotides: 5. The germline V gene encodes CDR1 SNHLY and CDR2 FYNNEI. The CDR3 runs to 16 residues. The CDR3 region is CASIGLAETNTGELFF. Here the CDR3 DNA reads TGTGCCAGCATTGGACTAGCGGAAACGAACACCGGGGAGCTGTTTTTT.

The CDR3 protein is CASSVAGGRYEQYF. DNA of the CDR3: TGTGCCAGCAGCGTAGCGGGGGGGCGGTACGAGCAGTACTTC. V usage is TRBV27 and J usage is TRBJ2-7; 11 bases fit TRBD2. Germline V lookup: CDR1 MNHEY, CDR2 SMNVEV (reference sequence). V shed 6 bases, J shed 4 bases, and the junction held 5 bases outside the gene matches. CDR3 length: 14 residues.

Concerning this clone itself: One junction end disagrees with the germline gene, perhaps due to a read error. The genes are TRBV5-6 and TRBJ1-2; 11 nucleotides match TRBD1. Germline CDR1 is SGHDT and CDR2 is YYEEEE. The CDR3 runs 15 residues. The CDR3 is CASRLGGTGGYGYTF. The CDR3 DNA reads TGTGCCAGCAGATTGGGGGGGACAGGGGGCTATGGCTACACCTTC.

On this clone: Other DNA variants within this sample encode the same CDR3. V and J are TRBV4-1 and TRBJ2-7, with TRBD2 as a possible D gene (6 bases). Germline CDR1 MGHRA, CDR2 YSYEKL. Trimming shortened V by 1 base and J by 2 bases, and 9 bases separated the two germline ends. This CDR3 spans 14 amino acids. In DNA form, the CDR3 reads TGCGCCAGCAGCCAAGGGGCGGGGACCTACGAGCAGTACTTC. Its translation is CASSQGAGTYEQYF.

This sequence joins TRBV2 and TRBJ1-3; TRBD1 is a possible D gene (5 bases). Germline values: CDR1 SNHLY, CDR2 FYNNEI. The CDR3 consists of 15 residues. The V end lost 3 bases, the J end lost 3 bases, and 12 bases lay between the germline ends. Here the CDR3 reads CASSEEGLGGNTIYF. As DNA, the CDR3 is TGTGCCAGCAGTGAGGAGGGGCTGGGTGGAAACACCATATATTTT. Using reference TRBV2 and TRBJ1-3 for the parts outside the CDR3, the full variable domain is EPEVTQTPSHQVTQMGQEVILRCVPISNHLYFYWYRQILGQKVEFLVSFYNNEISEKSEIFDDQFSVERPDGSNFTLKIRSTKLEDSAMYFCASSEEGLGGNTIYFGEGSWLTVV.

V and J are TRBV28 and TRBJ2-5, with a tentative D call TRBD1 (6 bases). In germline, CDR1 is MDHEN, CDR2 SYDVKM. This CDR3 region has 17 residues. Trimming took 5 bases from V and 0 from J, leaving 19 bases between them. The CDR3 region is CASSPALGQLYQETQYF. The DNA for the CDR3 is TGTGCCAGCAGTCCAGCTCTAGGACAGTTGTACCAAGAGACCCAGTACTTC.

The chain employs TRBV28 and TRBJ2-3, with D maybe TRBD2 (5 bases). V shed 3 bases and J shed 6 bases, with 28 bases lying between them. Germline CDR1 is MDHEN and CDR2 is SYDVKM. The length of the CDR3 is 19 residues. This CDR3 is CASSFSDMVVRVLKDTQYF. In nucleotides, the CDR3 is TGTGCCAGCAGTTTCTCCGACATGGTGGTGCGGGTGTTAAAGGATACGCAGTATTTT.

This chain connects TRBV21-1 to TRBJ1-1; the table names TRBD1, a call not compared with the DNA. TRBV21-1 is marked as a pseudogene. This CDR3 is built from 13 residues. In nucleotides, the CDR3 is TGTGCCAGCAACCCGGGACAGGGCACTGAAGCTTTCTTT. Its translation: CASNPGQGTEAFF.

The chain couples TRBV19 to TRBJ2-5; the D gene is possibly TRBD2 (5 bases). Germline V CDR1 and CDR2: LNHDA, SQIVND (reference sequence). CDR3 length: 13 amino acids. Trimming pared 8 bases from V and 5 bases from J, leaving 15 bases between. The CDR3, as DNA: TGTGCCAGTTTTACTAGGGATTGGGAGACCCAGTACTTC. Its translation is CASFTRDWETQYF.

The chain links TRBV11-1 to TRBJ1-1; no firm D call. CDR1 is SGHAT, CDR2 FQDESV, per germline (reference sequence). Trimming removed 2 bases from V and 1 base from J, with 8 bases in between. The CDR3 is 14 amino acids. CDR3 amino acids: CASSLLSGNTEAFF. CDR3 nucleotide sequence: TGTGCCAGCAGCTTATTATCCGGGAACACTGAAGCTTTCTTT.

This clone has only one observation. The CDR3 coding sequence is TGTGCCAGCAGCGGGTCAGAACTTTGGGGACAGATAAACACAGATACGCAGTATTTT. It codes for CASSGSELWGQINTDTQYF. This chain links TRBV7-9 with TRBJ2-3, with TRBD1 identical over 7 bases. J lost 2 bases, V lost 5 bases, and 19 bases had no gene match. Germline-derived CDR1 and CDR2 are SEHNR and FQNEAQ (reference sequence). This CDR3 is built from 19 residues.

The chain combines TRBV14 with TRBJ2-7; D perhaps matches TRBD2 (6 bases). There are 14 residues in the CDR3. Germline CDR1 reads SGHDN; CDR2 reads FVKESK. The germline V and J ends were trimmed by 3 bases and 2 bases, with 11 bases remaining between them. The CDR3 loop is CASSHAGHPYEQYF. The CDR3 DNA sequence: TGTGCCAGCAGCCACGCGGGGCATCCCTACGAGCAGTACTTC. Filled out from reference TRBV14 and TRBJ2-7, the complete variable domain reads EAGVTQFPSHSVIEKGQTVTLRCDPISGHDNLYWYRRVMGKEIKFLLHFVKESKQDESGMPNNRFLAERTGGTYSTLKVQPAELEDSGVYFCASSHAGHPYEQYFGPGTRLTVT.

As DNA, the CDR3 is TGTGCTAGTGGAGATGACACCGTTGGCTACACCTTC. It codes for CASGDDTVGYTF. The chain carries TRBV12-5 and TRBJ1-2; D not resolved. There are 12 residues in the CDR3. Deletions cut 6 bases from V and 7 bases from J, with 12 bases between. Germline CDR1 reads LGHNT; CDR2 reads FRNRAP.

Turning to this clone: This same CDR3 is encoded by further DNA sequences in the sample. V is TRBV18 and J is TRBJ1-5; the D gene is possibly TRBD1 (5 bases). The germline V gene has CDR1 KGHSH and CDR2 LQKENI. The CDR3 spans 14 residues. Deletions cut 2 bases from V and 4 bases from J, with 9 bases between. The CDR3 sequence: CASSPLTENQPQHF. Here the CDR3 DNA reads TGTGCCAGCTCACCATTGACAGAAAATCAGCCCCAGCATTTT.

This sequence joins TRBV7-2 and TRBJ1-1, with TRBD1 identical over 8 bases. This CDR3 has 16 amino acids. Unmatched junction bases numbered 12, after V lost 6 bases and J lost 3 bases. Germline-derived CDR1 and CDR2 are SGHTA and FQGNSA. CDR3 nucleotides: TGTGCCAGCAGAAAAAGTGACAGGGGAGGGGACACTGAAGCTTTCTTT. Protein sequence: CASRKSDRGGDTEAFF.

CDR3 in DNA: TGCGCCAGCAGCCAAGGACCCTGGGACAGCCAACTGAACACTGAAGCTTTCTTT. Protein sequence: CASSQGPWDSQLNTEAFF. The chain uses TRBV4-1 and TRBJ1-1, with 7 positions matching TRBD1. With 1 base clipped from V and 0 bases from J, the junction kept 11 bases outside the gene matches. Per germline, CDR1 MGHRA and CDR2 YSYEKL. The CDR3 is made up of 18 amino acids.